Listed below are T cell receptor beta chains from one sample, sequenced in a study of spatial heterogeneity in lung cancer. TCRdb analysed the 5' RACE reads with MiXCR anew, one entry per CDR3 protein. The repertoire has around 19,000 distinct CDR3 sequences, approximately 15% of them found once; the top ten carry roughly 30%. The material was lung tumor tissue, obtained at surgery. Receptor source: a female donor with early-stage non-small cell lung cancer. Each CDR3 is given with its conserved first and last residue. The D gene is left open where the match is weak. Size is stated for part of the rows, as once, few or many counts, or as a class when the clone is expanded.

d_call	clone_size	v_call	j_call	cdr3_aa	cdr3_nt
.	many	TRBV19	TRBJ2-1	CATESGKQFF	TGTGCCACTGAAAGTGGTAAGCAGTTCTTC
TRBD2	many	TRBV28	TRBJ2-3	CASSLSGSGADTQYF	TGTGCCAGCAGTTTGTCCGGGAGCGGGGCAGATACGCAGTATTTT
TRBD1	.	TRBV6-1	TRBJ2-4	CASSYTWRTGESQPAKNIQYF	TGTGCCAGCAGTTATACTTGGAGGACAGGGGAGTCACAGCCTGCCAAAAACATTCAGTACTTC
TRBD2	.	TRBV4-2	TRBJ2-7	CASSQDWTSGYEQYF	TGTGCCAGCAGCCAAGATTGGACTAGCGGCTACGAGCAGTACTTC
TRBD2	few	TRBV2	TRBJ2-3	CASSVRTSNTDTQYF	TGTGCCAGCAGTGTGAGGACTAGCAACACAGATACGCAGTATTTT
.	medium-sized	TRBV5-5	TRBJ2-5	CASSRRGSQETQYF	TGTGCCAGCAGCCGTCGGGGGTCACAAGAGACCCAGTACTTC
TRBD1	few	TRBV23-1	TRBJ2-2	CASSSCCRDRENTGELFF	TGCGCCAGCAGTTCATGTTGCCGGGACAGGGAGAACACCGGGGAGCTGTTTTTT
TRBD1	few	TRBV29-1	TRBJ2-4	CSVIWGQGKDIQYF	TGCAGCGTCATCTGGGGACAGGGGAAAGACATTCAGTACTTC
TRBD2	few	TRBV20-1	TRBJ2-1	CSARGFLGLASQFF	TGCAGTGCTAGAGGCTTTCTCGGACTAGCGTCTCAGTTCTTC
.	.	TRBV7-9	TRBJ2-6	CASSVRAFGGANVLTF	TGTGCCAGCAGCGTGCGGGCTTTTGGAGGGGCCAACGTCCTGACTTTC
TRBD2	.	TRBV7-2	TRBJ2-7	CASSLVVAGRSYEQYF	TGTGCCAGCAGCTTAGTGGTAGCGGGCCGTTCCTACGAGCAGTACTTC
.	.	TRBV5-1	TRBJ2-1	CASSSLGRDERGYEQFF	TGCGCCAGCAGCTCTCTAGGGCGGGATGAGAGGGGTTATGAGCAGTTCTTC
TRBD1	few	TRBV5-1	TRBJ2-3	CASSLVTGAHTDTQYF	TGCGCCAGCAGCCTAGTAACAGGGGCCCACACAGATACGCAGTATTTT
.	many	TRBV29-1	TRBJ2-1	CSVEVGGGREQFF	TGCAGCGTTGAAGTCGGAGGGGGACGTGAGCAGTTCTTC
.	.	TRBV7-8	TRBJ2-1	CASSPRTSWGNNEQFF	TGTGCCAGCAGCCCTCGTACCAGCTGGGGAAATAATGAGCAGTTCTTC
.	.	TRBV28	TRBJ2-3	CASSSSSGGFGYTDTQYF	TGTGCCAGCAGCTCTAGCAGTGGGGGGTTTGGGTACACAGATACGCAGTATTTT
.	.	TRBV6-5	TRBJ2-1	CASSEIRQAWLSEQFF	TGTGCCAGCAGTGAAATTCGACAGGCCTGGCTAAGTGAGCAGTTCTTC
TRBD2	.	TRBV20-1	TRBJ2-3	CSAVNPAGGRTDTQYF	TGCAGTGCCGTAAATCCGGCGGGAGGGCGCACAGATACGCAGTATTTT
TRBD2	.	TRBV7-2	TRBJ2-1	CASSLQLGAGGKNEQFF	TGTGCCAGCAGCTTACAATTGGGGGCGGGAGGCAAAAATGAGCAGTTCTTC
TRBD2	many	TRBV13	TRBJ2-1	CASRDSGSLNEQFF	TGTGCCAGCAGGGATAGCGGGAGCTTGAATGAGCAGTTCTTC
TRBD1	medium-sized	TRBV20-1	TRBJ2-1	CSAYGQGYNEQFF	TGCAGTGCTTATGGACAGGGCTACAATGAGCAGTTCTTC
.	many	TRBV10-3	TRBJ2-3	CAIAQSTDTQYF	TGTGCCATCGCACAGAGCACAGATACGCAGTATTTT
TRBD1	few	TRBV7-9	TRBJ2-3	CASSFGQGATDTQYF	TGTGCCAGCAGCTTCGGACAGGGGGCTACAGATACGCAGTATTTT
TRBD1	.	TRBV10-3	TRBJ2-1	CAIRGTGEANEQFF	TGTGCCATCCGGGGGACAGGGGAGGCCAATGAGCAGTTCTTC
TRBD2	many	TRBV6-6	TRBJ2-1	CASKASGTISNEQFF	TGTGCCAGCAAAGCTAGCGGGACAATCTCCAATGAGCAGTTCTTC
TRBD2	few	TRBV7-2	TRBJ2-1	CASSLASGRAHSEQFF	TGTGCCAGCAGCTTAGCAAGCGGGAGGGCCCACAGTGAGCAGTTCTTC
.	.	TRBV30	TRBJ2-1	CAWNGGTERVNEQFF	TGTGCCTGGAATGGGGGAACTGAGCGGGTTAATGAGCAGTTCTTC
.	many	TRBV5-1	TRBJ2-7	CASSLFGPQYF	TGCGCCAGCAGCTTGTTCGGGCCGCAGTACTTC
TRBD2	many	TRBV20-1	TRBJ2-2	CSASFSGISRELFF	TGCAGTGCTAGCTTTAGCGGGATATCCCGGGAGCTGTTTTTT
.	.	TRBV7-9	TRBJ2-2	CASSLESALLPGELFF	TGTGCCAGCAGCTTAGAATCCGCCCTTCTCCCCGGGGAGCTGTTTTTT
.	few	TRBV20-1	TRBJ2-5	CSARAHQETQYF	TGCAGTGCTAGGGCTCACCAAGAGACCCAGTACTTC
.	.	TRBV5-5	TRBJ2-1	CASSLGLDIYNEQFF	TGTGCCAGCAGCTTGGGACTAGACATTTACAATGAGCAGTTCTTC
.	.	TRBV7-9	TRBJ2-7	CASSPDSSEQYF	TGTGCCAGCAGCCCGGACAGCAGCGAGCAGTACTTC
.	.	TRBV4-1	TRBJ2-7	CASSQDQAHYEQYF	TGCGCCAGCAGCCAAGACCAAGCCCACTACGAGCAGTACTTC
.	few	TRBV5-5	TRBJ2-1	CASSFRRQSSYNEQFF	TGTGCCAGCAGCTTTAGACGACAGAGCTCCTACAATGAGCAGTTCTTC
.	many	TRBV20-1	TRBJ2-3	CSARSGQDTQYF	TGCAGTGCTAGGTCGGGACAAGATACGCAGTATTTT
.	many	TRBV29-1	TRBJ2-5	CSVTGQGVIETQYF	TGCAGCGTTACGGGCCAGGGAGTTATAGAGACCCAGTACTTC
TRBD2	.	TRBV7-2	TRBJ2-3	CARSFGGRGNTDTQYF	TGTGCCAGAAGCTTTGGCGGGAGGGGAAATACAGATACGCAGTATTTT